The 27 T cell receptor beta chains presented below share a single source sample, sequenced in a study of blood T cell repertoires in COVID-19. The protocol was immunoSEQ multiplex PCR, while the TCRdb copy is restricted to in-frame clones and leaves out a portion. The repertoire includes 150,000 to 200,000 clones, over 60% of them detected once, and around 8.1% sits in the top ten. The material sequenced was peripheral blood. These receptors originate from a man between 60 and 75 years old with acute or convalescent COVID-19.

The V gene is TRBV9, the J gene TRBJ1-2; 11 bases fit TRBD1. V trimming: 0 bases; J trimming: 6 bases; junction bases outside the gene matches: 4. Germline V gene data show CDR1 as SGDLS and CDR2 as YYNGEE. The CDR3 contains 15 residues. CDR3 bases: TGTGCCAGCAGCGTAGTGGGGACAGGGGGTCATGGCTACACCTTC. Its protein product is CASSVVGTGGHGYTF.

The table lists this clone with a few counts. The V gene is TRBV6-2 or TRBV6-3, the J gene TRBJ2-1, with 8 positions matching TRBD1. This CDR3 contains 15 residues. V shed 4 bases, J shed 2 bases, and the junction held 4 bases outside the gene matches. The germline V gene encodes CDR1 MNHEY and CDR2 SVGEGT. CDR3 nucleotides: TGTGCCAGCAGTTCGGACAGGGTGCCCTACAATGAGCAGTTCTTC. Protein product: CASSSDRVPYNEQFF.

The chain links TRBV2 to TRBJ2-2; possibly TRBD1 for D (6 bases). CDR3 length: 15 residues. V lost 6 bases to trimming and J lost 2 bases, with 13 bases between them. The germline V gene has CDR1 SNHLY and CDR2 FYNNEI. CDR3 DNA sequence: TGTGCCAGCAGAGTGGGACACGGAAACACCGGGGAGCTGTTTTTT. Protein: CASRVGHGNTGELFF.

This clone was seen more than once but under ten times. The chain carries TRBV27 and TRBJ1-2, with 7 nucleotides matching TRBD1. This CDR3 has 16 amino acids. The V gene's germline CDR1 is MNHEY and CDR2 SMNVEV (reference sequence). V shed 8 bases, J shed 7 bases, and the junction held 19 bases outside the gene matches. The CDR3 loop reads CASRDPLGTARGGYTF. DNA for the CDR3: TGTGCCAGCCGTGATCCTCTGGGGACAGCTCGCGGTGGCTACACCTTC.

The V gene is TRBV24-1, the J gene TRBJ2-6, with 10 bases identical to TRBD1. This CDR3 is built from 19 residues. Germline loops: CDR1 KGHDR, CDR2 SFDVKD. With V trimmed by 2 bases and J by 1 base, 7 bases remained unmatched. CDR3 nucleotides: TGTGCCACCAGTGATTCAAGGACAGGGGGAGATTCTGGGGCCAACGTCCTGACTTTC. Encoded protein: CATSDSRTGGDSGANVLTF.

The V call is TRBV28, the J call TRBJ2-2; TRBD1 agrees at 11 bases. The V segment lost 7 bases and the J segment 4 bases; nucleotides outside the gene matches: 5. There are 15 residues in the CDR3. Germline V gives CDR1 MDHEN, CDR2 SYDVKM. DNA of the CDR3: TGTGCCAGCAAATCCGGACAGGGGGCCACCGGGGAGCTGTTTTTT. Translating it yields CASKSGQGATGELFF.

The chain links TRBV4-3 to TRBJ2-3; 11 bases agree with TRBD2. V shed 4 bases and J 1 base; nucleotides not matched to a gene: 4. Per germline, CDR1 LGHNA and CDR2 YSLEER. The length of the CDR3 is 16 residues. The CDR3 region is CASSPLAGGGTDTQYF. The CDR3 DNA reads as TGCGCCAGCAGCCCGTTAGCGGGGGGGGGCACAGATACGCAGTATTTT.

The chain employs TRBV7-8 and TRBJ1-3; 8 bases match TRBD1. In germline, CDR1 is SGHVS, CDR2 FQNEAQ. J lost 8 bases, V lost 4 bases, and 7 bases had no gene match. This CDR3 has 14 residues. The CDR3 spells CASSSGGVGYTIYF. CDR3 sequence (DNA): TGTGCCAGCAGCTCAGGGGGCGTCGGGTACACCATATATTTT.

The V and J genes are TRBV4-1 and TRBJ1-2; 7 bases line up with TRBD1. J was trimmed by 3 bases and V by 0 bases; bases with no gene match: 4. CDR1 is MGHRA, CDR2 YSYEKL, per germline. There are 15 residues in the CDR3. CDR3 coding DNA: TGCGCCAGCAGCCAAGATAGAGGGGGCGACTATGGCTACACCTTC. It codes for CASSQDRGGDYGYTF.

The chain couples TRBV6-4 to TRBJ2-7; tentative D call: TRBD2 (7 bases). Trimming removed 4 bases from V and 7 bases from J, with 26 bases in between. This CDR3 contains 17 residues. The germline V gene has CDR1 MRHNA and CDR2 SNTAGT. The DNA for the CDR3 is TGTGCCAGCAGTGCCCCTAAGGGGGGGGGTTCCCGTGGGGAGCAGTACTTC. Protein sequence: CASSAPKGGGSRGEQYF.

This chain links TRBV7-8 with TRBJ2-3, with TRBD2 as a possible D gene (5 bases). Trimming took off 0 bases at V and 6 bases at J, with 10 bases between the two ends. Germline CDR1 SGHVS, CDR2 FQNEAQ. The CDR3 spans 14 residues. The DNA of the CDR3 is TGTGCCAGCAGCTTAGCTGTCCCTAGCGATACGCAGTATTTT. It codes for CASSLAVPSDTQYF.

The chain links TRBV11-1 to TRBJ2-6; D is uncertain. CDR3 length: 16 residues. CDR1 is SGHAT, CDR2 FQDESV, per germline (reference sequence). V gave up 0 bases and J gave up 4 bases, with 10 bases separating them. The CDR3 DNA reads as TGTGCCAGCAGCTTAGCGGTTGGGCTCGGGGCCAACGTCCTGACTTTC. Residues: CASSLAVGLGANVLTF.

The CDR3 is CASSDHDSSPYYTF. The CDR3 region has the DNA TGTGCCAGCAGTGACCATGACAGTTCGCCCTATTACACCTTC. V usage is TRBV6-4 and J usage is TRBJ1-2; TRBD1 is a possible D gene (5 bases). Looked up from germline, CDR1 is MRHNA and CDR2 is SNTAGT. CDR3 length: 14 amino acids. Trimming shortened V by 2 bases and J by 11 bases, and 18 bases separated the two germline ends.

There are a few counts of this clone. The chain uses TRBV6-4 and TRBJ2-2, with TRBD1 identical over 9 bases. The CDR3 is 16 residues long. Trimming cost V 4 bases and J 4 bases; bases outside gene matches: 7. CDR1 is MRHNA and CDR2 is SNTAGT in the germline V gene. The CDR3 region is CASSAQQGAVTGELFF. CDR3 in DNA: TGTGCCAGCAGTGCCCAACAGGGGGCAGTCACCGGGGAGCTGTTTTTT.

The chain employs TRBV11-1 and TRBJ1-2; D gene uncertain. From germline, CDR1 is SGHAT and CDR2 FQDESV (reference sequence). The CDR3 covers 13 residues. The V end was cut by 4 bases, the J end by 7 bases, with 13 bases between. CDR3 DNA sequence: TGTGCCAGCAGCTCCTACCGCCCCGGTGGCTACACCTTC. It specifies CASSSYRPGGYTF. The variable domain in full, completed from reference TRBV11-1 and TRBJ1-2, reads EAEVAQSPRYKITEKSQAVAFWCDPISGHATLYWYRQILGQGPELLVQFQDESVVDDSQLPKDRFSAERLKGVDSTLKIQPAELGDSAMYLCASSSYRPGGYTFGSGTRLTVV.

The chain recombines TRBV11-2 with TRBJ1-1; D is unresolved. CDR1 and CDR2 from the germline V gene are SGHAT and FQNNGV. V was trimmed by 1 base and J by 0 bases, leaving 12 bases between them. The CDR3 has 16 residues. CDR3 coding DNA: TGTGCCAGCAGCTTAGTCCTGGGAGGCATGAACACTGAAGCTTTCTTT. It yields the protein CASSLVLGGMNTEAFF.

This chain uses TRBV19 with TRBJ2-3; 8 positions agree with TRBD2. The junction had 5 bases not matched to a gene; V was cut back by 8 bases and J by 1 base. The CDR3 sequence is 14 residues long. Looked up from germline, CDR1 is LNHDA and CDR2 is SQIVND (reference sequence). CDR3 coding DNA: TGTGCCAGTTTCAGCGGGGGCGGCACAGATACGCAGTATTTT. Amino acids: CASFSGGGTDTQYF.

The chain couples TRBV30 to TRBJ1-1, with TRBD1 matching 9 bases. V dropped 2 bases and J dropped 1; count of bases not matched to a gene: 5. The CDR3 has 15 residues. The germline gives CDR1 GTSNPN, CDR2 SVGIG (reference sequence). The CDR3 DNA reads as TGTGCCTGGAGTCCCGGGACAGGGACGAACACTGAAGCTTTCTTT. Translating gives CAWSPGTGTNTEAFF.

The gene calls are TRBV5-4 and TRBJ2-5; 8 nucleotides match TRBD1. The CDR3 has 14 amino acids. CDR1 is SGHNT and CDR2 is YYREEE in the germline V gene (reference sequence). V dropped 4 bases and J dropped 6; count of bases not matched to a gene: 8. The CDR3 sequence: CASSPAGGGKTQYF. CDR3 DNA sequence: TGTGCCAGCAGCCCTGCAGGGGGCGGGAAGACCCAGTACTTC. The full variable domain, rest sourced from reference TRBV5-4 and TRBJ2-5, is ETGVTQSPTHLIKTRGQQVTLRCSSQSGHNTVSWYQQALGQGPQFIFQYYREEENGRGNFPPRFSGLQFPNYSSELNVNALELDDSALYLCASSPAGGGKTQYFGPGTRLLVL.

This chain links TRBV19 with TRBJ1-4; no reliable D call. The germline V gene has CDR1 LNHDA and CDR2 SQIVND (reference sequence). V was shortened by 3 bases and J by 8 bases, with 16 bases between the two germline ends. There are 15 residues in the CDR3. In DNA form, the CDR3 reads TGTGCCAGTAGTATTTTGGAGGGTAATCGCGAAAAACTGTTTTTT. Amino acid sequence: CASSILEGNREKLFF.

The V and J genes are TRBV2 and TRBJ2-5; possible D gene TRBD1, 5 bases. Per the germline V gene, CDR1 is SNHLY and CDR2 is FYNNEI. The CDR3 is 14 residues long. V gave up 4 bases and J gave up 4 bases, with 13 bases separating them. The CDR3, as DNA: TGTGCCAGCAGTGGTAGGGGTTGGGGAGAGACCCAGTACTTC. Encoded protein: CASSGRGWGETQYF.

The rearrangement links TRBV19 to TRBJ2-4; TRBD1 might be the D (5 bases). With 3 bases removed from V and 9 bases from J, the gap between germline ends came to 12 bases. Per the germline V gene, CDR1 is LNHDA and CDR2 is SQIVND (reference sequence). The CDR3 contains 13 residues. The CDR3 reads CASSMQGGSIQYF. The CDR3 bases are TGTGCCAGTAGTATGCAGGGTGGTAGCATTCAGTACTTC.

V gene TRBV2 combines with J gene TRBJ2-2; TRBD2 matches at 9 bases. Looked up from germline, CDR1 is SNHLY and CDR2 is FYNNEI. The V segment lost 6 bases and the J segment 1 base; nucleotides outside the gene matches: 0. This CDR3 has 14 residues. The CDR3 nucleotides read TGTGCCAGCAGGACTAGCGGGAACACCGGGGAGCTGTTTTTT. This gives the protein CASRTSGNTGELFF.

V gene TRBV18 combines with J gene TRBJ1-2; D gene unclear. This CDR3 spans 15 amino acids. V lost 0 bases and J lost 2, with 10 bases in between. CDR1 is KGHSH and CDR2 is LQKENI in the germline V gene. Here the CDR3 reads CASSPPETRNYGYTF. CDR3 bases: TGTGCCAGCTCACCACCAGAAACGCGGAACTATGGCTACACCTTC. Drawing the rest from reference TRBV18 and TRBJ1-2, the complete variable domain is NAGVMQNPRHLVRRRGQEARLRCSPMKGHSHVYWYRQLPEEGLKFMVYLQKENIIDESGMPKERFSAEFPKEGPSILRIQQVVRGDSAAYFCASSPPETRNYGYTFGSGTRLTVV.

CDR3 DNA: TGTGCTAGTGCCCTCCGGGGGGCCAGAGACAATGAGCAGTTCTTC. Residues: CASALRGARDNEQFF. The rearrangement joins TRBV12-5 to TRBJ2-1; maybe TRBD2 (7 bases). The CDR3 loop spans 15 amino acids. Trimming took off 7 bases at V and 5 bases at J, with 18 bases between the two ends. Germline values: CDR1 LGHNT, CDR2 FRNRAP. The full variable domain, its missing parts supplied by reference TRBV12-5 and TRBJ2-1, is DARVTQTPRHKVTEMGQEVTMRCQPILGHNTVFWYRQTMMQGLELLAYFRNRAPLDDSGMPKDRFSAEMPDATLATLKIQPSEPRDSAVYFCASALRGARDNEQFFGPGTRLTVL.

The rearrangement joins TRBV9 to TRBJ1-2, with TRBD1 matching over 10 bases. Germline CDR1 is SGDLS and CDR2 is YYNGEE. The V segment lost 7 bases and the J segment 7 bases; nucleotides outside the gene matches: 7. The CDR3 is 13 residues long. The CDR3 DNA sequence: TGTGCCAGCGTTAGACAGGGGGCTTTTGGCTACACCTTC. As protein: CASVRQGAFGYTF. Drawing the rest from reference TRBV9 and TRBJ1-2, the complete variable domain is DSGVTQTPKHLITATGQRVTLRCSPRSGDLSVYWYQQSLDQGLQFLIQYYNGEERAKGNILERFSAQQFPDLHSELNLSSLELGDSALYFCASVRQGAFGYTFGSGTRLTVV.

The CDR3 nucleotides are TGTGCCAGCAGGACGGCAGGGACTAACTATGGCTACACCTTC. It yields the protein CASRTAGTNYGYTF. The chain recombines TRBV2 with TRBJ1-2; D is perhaps TRBD1 (5 bases). The length of the CDR3 is 14 residues. The V gene lost 6 bases and the J gene lost 0 bases, with 11 bases spanning the gap. Germline CDR1 is SNHLY and CDR2 is FYNNEI.